The clone carrying this T cell receptor (beta chain) showed up just a few times. The antigen is unknown. Before sequencing took place, the ViraFEST assay used viral peptide pools to expand antigen-specific CD4+ T cells. Isolating CD4+ T cells followed more than eight days of culture. It was two doses of either the BNT162b2 or mRNA-1273 vaccine that participants received. The study found no prior SARS-CoV-2 infection in the vaccine recipients, who tested negative for nucleocapsid antibodies. A half-volume exchange with IL-2 medium occurred on days 3 and 7. This sample was taken from a study of vaccination effects on CD4 cells after COVID-19. This CDR3 has 16 amino acids. V gave up 0 bases and J gave up 3 bases, with 15 bases separating them. Germline V CDR1 and CDR2: SGHRS, YFSETQ. Sequenced by immunoSEQ multiplex PCR; TCRdb stores in-frame clones only, minus some. The sample holds roughly 70,000 clones, under 80% seen once.

The input for sequencing was CD4+ T cells from PBMCs cultured with HCoV-OC43 spike peptides, taken after COVID-19 vaccination. Noted subset: HCoV-OC43 spike overlapping peptide pool stimulation. The chain combines TRBV5-1 with TRBJ1-2; D is ambiguous. This TCR was recovered from a human donor who received a COVID-19 vaccine. The CDR3 nucleotides are TGCGCCAGCAGCTTGGACCCCCATACGAGGGACTATGGCTACACCTTC. Translated: CASSLDPHTRDYGYTF.